This T cell receptor beta chain appears in the sequencing data of a study of high-grade serous ovarian cancer treatment subgroups. About the research overall: Samples averaged roughly 15,000 reads and 7,000 or so unique TCR beta rearrangements.

Study results and limitations: Only CDR3 was analyzed; CDR1 and CDR2 were not.

Using immunoSEQ multiplex PCR, the repertoire was profiled, and TCRdb retains in-frame clones only, with some absent. The sample lists about 15,000 clones, 73% seen once, with roughly 4.7% in the top ten. Worth noting for this clone: Its cognate antigen is unknown.

V gave up 2 bases and J gave up 3 bases; unmatched junction bases: 1. The germline V gene encodes CDR1 LGHNA and CDR2 YSLEER. The CDR3 totals 14 residues. Tumor tissue was taken before any definitive surgery or chemotherapy was given. The sequence came from a human donor with high-grade serous ovarian cancer. Material for sequencing was tumor tissue. The chain links TRBV4-3 to TRBJ2-1; 7 nucleotides agree with TRBD1. The CDR3: CASSQRTGYNEQFF. The CDR3 bases are TGCGCCAGCAGCCAACGGACAGGCTACAATGAGCAGTTCTTC.